One and the same sample provided the 29 T cell receptor beta chains below, sequenced in a study of T cell clusters in autoimmune cytopenias. TRB amplification used roughly 250 ng of peripheral blood genomic DNA. TRB was amplified by touch-down multiplex PCR, primer pools A and B combined. TCRdb reprocessed the multiplex PCR reads, with one entry per CDR3 protein and no DNA. There are some 6,900 distinct CDR3 sequences in the sample, with roughly a tenth held by the top ten. These same data were also listed under a study on T cell repertoires in aging, cancer and after chemotherapy.

Material: peripheral blood. The source of these receptors is a human donor in good health.

This clonotype is identified as medium-sized from frequency. This chain links TRBV6-5 with TRBJ2-1. This CDR3 contains 15 residues. Germline V lookup: CDR1 MNHEY, CDR2 SVGAGI. CDR3 amino acids: CASSYSSTRSNEQFF.

The rearrangement joins TRBV11-2 to TRBJ2-2. CDR3 length: 15 amino acids. Germline V gives CDR1 SGHAT, CDR2 FQNNGV. The CDR3 loop reads CASSLGTRNTGELFF.

This clonotype is called medium-sized (0.01 to 0.1%) based on its frequency. V gene TRBV6-1 combines with J gene TRBJ2-6. The CDR3 is 16 residues long. Germline loops: CDR1 MNHNS, CDR2 SASEGT. Here the CDR3 reads CASSENTASGANVLTF.

This clonotype is labeled medium-sized based on frequency. The chain combines TRBV19 with TRBJ1-4. The CDR3 loop spans 14 amino acids. Per germline, CDR1 LNHDA and CDR2 SQIVND (reference sequence). The CDR3 reads CASSIGRSNEKLFF.

This chain uses TRBV12-3 or TRBV12-4 with TRBJ1-2; TCRdb lists TRBD1, though no DNA is available to test this call. This CDR3 spans 16 amino acids. The CDR3 region is CASSIRGTERNYGYTF.

The gene calls are TRBV6-5 and TRBJ1-1; the TCRdb D gene call, TRBD1, has no DNA to confirm it. This CDR3 comprises 15 residues. Per the germline V gene, CDR1 is MNHEY and CDR2 is SVGAGI. CDR3 protein: CASSRGFEENTEAFF.

The chain couples TRBV6-6 to TRBJ1-5; TCRdb's D call, TRBD1, is unchecked because there is no DNA. The germline V gene has CDR1 MNHNY and CDR2 SVGAGI (reference sequence). This CDR3 has 15 amino acids. CDR3: CASSGTGGSIQPQHF.

The chain uses TRBV6-1 and TRBJ2-7; the D call from TCRdb, TRBD1, cannot be confirmed without DNA. This CDR3 comprises 16 residues. Germline lookup yields CDR1 MNHNS and CDR2 SASEGT. CDR3 amino acids: CASSTGQGDLGYEQYF.

V usage is TRBV13 and J usage is TRBJ2-7; TCRdb outputs TRBD1, but without DNA this stays unchecked. This CDR3 spans 15 amino acids. Germline-derived CDR1 and CDR2 are PRHDT and FYEKMQ (reference sequence). The CDR3 reads CASSYKFQTAYEQYF.

By frequency, this clonotype registers medium-sized. The chain employs TRBV5-5 and TRBJ1-2; without DNA, the TCRdb call of TRBD1 cannot be checked. Germline lookup yields CDR1 SGHKS and CDR2 YYEKEE (reference sequence). The CDR3 loop spans 14 amino acids. The CDR3 loop is CASSLFVTGSGYTF. The complete variable domain, with remaining parts taken from reference TRBV5-5 and TRBJ1-2, reads DAGVTQSPTHLIKTRGQQVTLRCSPISGHKSVSWYQQVLGQGPQFIFQYYEKEERGRGNFPDRFSARQFPNYSSELNVNALLLGDSALYLCASSLFVTGSGYTFGSGTRLTVV.

The CDR3 loop is CASSFSPYEQYF. The V call is TRBV12-3 or TRBV12-4, the J call TRBJ2-7; TCRdb names TRBD2, which stays unverified in the absence of DNA. The CDR3 runs 12 residues.

This clonotype registers medium-sized by frequency. This chain connects TRBV18 to TRBJ2-7; the D call from TCRdb, TRBD2, cannot be confirmed without DNA. The CDR3 extends over 21 amino acids. Germline lookup yields CDR1 KGHSH and CDR2 LQKENI. CDR3: CASSPDGTDTSIAGRWYEQYF.

The genes are TRBV6-2 or TRBV6-3 and TRBJ2-6; TCRdb indicates TRBD1, and absent DNA this call remains unverified. Per the germline V gene, CDR1 is MNHEY and CDR2 is SVGEGT. CDR3 length: 15 amino acids. CDR3 sequence reads: CASREGASGANVLTF.

Measured by frequency, this clonotype is medium-sized (0.01 to 0.1%). V and J are TRBV6-5 and TRBJ2-3; TCRdb outputs TRBD2, but without DNA this stays unchecked. Germline lookup yields CDR1 MNHEY and CDR2 SVGAGI. The CDR3 is made up of 16 amino acids. The CDR3 reads CASSYGLAGGTDTQYF.

This clonotype is labeled medium-sized based on frequency. The CDR3 protein is CASSSVAKNIQYF. The rearrangement links TRBV6-5 to TRBJ2-4; absent DNA, TCRdb's TRBD2 call cannot be checked. Germline V gene data show CDR1 as MNHEY and CDR2 as SVGAGI. The CDR3 consists of 13 residues.

This chain connects TRBV19 to TRBJ2-7; TCRdb gives TRBD1 as the D gene, but with no DNA this cannot be confirmed. CDR1 and CDR2 (germline): LNHDA, SQIVND (reference sequence). CDR3 length: 14 amino acids. CDR3 residues: CASSPGNLFTEQYF.

The chain carries TRBV12-3 or TRBV12-4 and TRBJ2-1; TCRdb's D call of TRBD2 is untestable without DNA. The CDR3 sequence is 17 residues long. CDR3 sequence: CASSSPSGGRPYNEQFF.

This chain joins TRBV7-2 and TRBJ2-1. CDR1 SGHTA and CDR2 FQGNSA come from the germline V gene. The CDR3 length is 15 residues. CDR3 loop: CASSSPLSSYNEQFF.

This chain uses TRBV5-6 with TRBJ2-3; there is no DNA to check the TCRdb D call of TRBD1. CDR1 and CDR2 from the germline V gene are SGHDT and YYEEEE. This CDR3 contains 21 residues. CDR3 protein: CASSPGGGGQGARAVGDTQYF.

In terms of frequency, this clonotype is medium-sized. This chain uses TRBV6-5 with TRBJ2-2; absent DNA, TCRdb's TRBD2 call cannot be checked. The CDR3 has 15 amino acids. The germline V gene has CDR1 MNHEY and CDR2 SVGAGI. The CDR3 is CASSYTSGGVGELFF.

The chain employs TRBV24-1 and TRBJ2-3; with no DNA, the TCRdb D assignment of TRBD1 cannot be verified. Per germline, CDR1 KGHDR and CDR2 SFDVKD. The CDR3 runs to 16 residues. CDR3 sequence: CATSDPTGLLTDTQYF.

This clonotype is identified as medium-sized from frequency. V usage is TRBV19 and J usage is TRBJ1-2; TCRdb's D call of TRBD1 is untestable without DNA. This CDR3 has 13 residues. Germline lookup yields CDR1 LNHDA and CDR2 SQIVND (reference sequence). The CDR3 sequence: CASRDERGAGYTF. The whole variable domain, filled in from reference TRBV19 and TRBJ1-2, reads DGGITQSPKYLFRKEGQNVTLSCEQNLNHDAMYWYRQDPGQGLRLIYYSQIVNDFQKGDIAEGYSVSREKKESFPLTVTSAQKNPTAFYLCASRDERGAGYTFGSGTRLTVV.

V gene TRBV27 combines with J gene TRBJ2-7; as DNA is missing, the TRBD1 call by TCRdb cannot be tested. The CDR3 extends over 15 amino acids. Looked up from germline, CDR1 is MNHEY and CDR2 is SMNVEV (reference sequence). The CDR3 loop reads CASSLVGGSSYEQYF.

The chain is built from TRBV15 and TRBJ1-2. Germline-derived CDR1 and CDR2 are LNHNV and YYDKDF (reference sequence). This CDR3 is 14 amino acids long. CDR3 residues: CATSRGTARGGYTF.

This clonotype shows up as medium-sized by frequency. The V and J genes are TRBV6-5 and TRBJ2-7; absent DNA, TCRdb's TRBD1 call cannot be checked. The CDR3 runs to 15 residues. Germline assignment: CDR1 MNHEY and CDR2 SVGAGI. Here the CDR3 reads CASRPSGTGKNEQYF.

This clonotype ranks as medium-sized in terms of frequency. This sequence joins TRBV6-1 and TRBJ2-3; TCRdb picks TRBD2, but there is no DNA to check that call. The germline gives CDR1 MNHNS, CDR2 SASEGT. The CDR3 totals 15 residues. The CDR3: CASSGLAGGPDTQYF.

Judged by frequency, this clonotype is medium-sized. The chain joins TRBV5-1 to TRBJ1-2; the TRBD1 assignment by TCRdb is unverifiable without DNA. The germline V gene encodes CDR1 SGHRS and CDR2 YFSETQ. CDR3 size: 13 residues. The CDR3 spells CASNMAGVDGYTF. Full variable domain (rest looked up from reference TRBV5-1 and TRBJ1-2): KAGVTQTPRYLIKTRGQQVTLSCSPISGHRSVSWYQQTPGQGLQFLFEYFSETQRNKGNFPGRFSGRQFSNSRSEMNVSTLELGDSALYLCASNMAGVDGYTFGSGTRLTVV.

By frequency, this clonotype is medium-sized. This CDR3 is CAWSRTITGNTGELFF. V and J are TRBV30 and TRBJ2-2; there is no DNA to check the TCRdb D call of TRBD1. The CDR3 is 16 amino acids. Germline CDR1 and CDR2: GTSNPN and SVGIG (reference sequence).

The chain uses TRBV27 and TRBJ2-1. The germline CDR1 and CDR2 sequences are MNHEY and SMNVEV (reference sequence). The CDR3 contains 15 residues. The CDR3 loop reads CASSLFRGTPNEQFF.